The source of this T cell receptor beta chain is a study of T cells in narcolepsy. The study's findings and limits: Same-patient CSF and blood CD4+ T cell clonotypes included HCRT-specific and TRIB2-specific autoreactive ones. Reportedly, autoreactive clonotypes were serially detected in patients' blood but not controls'.

Per the germline V gene, CDR1 is SGHDN and CDR2 is FVKESK. CDR3 size: 17 residues. The V gene end was trimmed by 1 base and the J gene end by 6 bases; junction bases not matched to a gene: 13. Method: immunoSEQ multiplex PCR; TCRdb's copy keeps in-frame clones and lacks some. The sample lists some 25,000 clones, around 83% occurring once. Turning to this clone: Its antigen remains unidentified.

The TCR sequence derives from a human donor with narcolepsy. This chain joins TRBV14 and TRBJ2-7; the match to TRBD1 covers 9 bases. The sample consisted of CD45RA- memory CD4+ T cells from PBMCs. CDR3 region: CASSQVNLRDRVSEQYF. In nucleotides, the CDR3 is TGTGCCAGCAGCCAAGTAAATTTGCGGGACAGGGTAAGCGAGCAGTACTTC.